A selection of T cell receptor beta chains follows, all from one sample in a study of CD8 T cells in Susac syndrome. TCRdb passed the immunoSEQ multiplex PCR reads through MiXCR, listing each CDR3 protein once. Among under 200,000 distinct CDR3 sequences listed, 91% were seen once. What was sequenced was CD4+ T cells from PBMCs. The receptors here all came from a human donor with Susac syndrome. CDR3s include the opening cysteine and the closing phenylalanine or tryptophan. A D gene is named only where the DNA matches it firmly.

v_call | d_call | cdr3_length | cdr3_aa
TRBV7-7 | NA | 13 | CASSQDSYNEQFF
TRBV20-1 | NA | 14 | CSAPASAKPYEQYF
TRBV10-3 | TRBD1 | 14 | CAIQGAGWGNTIYF
TRBV19 | NA | 14 | CASSIDDRPDTQYF
TRBV3-1 | NA | 14 | CASSQEGFTYEQYF
TRBV14 | TRBD1 | 13 | CASARGSYEKLFF
TRBV2 | TRBD1 | 17 | CASSEGAGGQGYEKLFF
TRBV27 | NA | 16 | CASSLSFTGGREKLFF
TRBV12-3/TRBV12-4 | TRBD2 | 18 | CASSPGTSGGRSSYEQYF
TRBV6-1 | TRBD2 | 15 | CASSTLAGGGNEQFF
TRBV7-3 | TRBD2 | 13 | CASSQGLVNEQFF
TRBV9 | NA | 16 | CASSGGQFSGANVLTF
TRBV3-1 | NA | 15 | CASSRASLGTDTQYF
TRBV5-1 | TRBD1 | 14 | CASSGGTGIHEQFF
TRBV12-2 | NA | 17 | CASRLGAGLRRNTEAFF
TRBV5-6 | TRBD1 | 15 | CASSLPGQTPHEQYF